The clone carrying this TCR beta chain was detected many times. Source material for PBMCs was around 10 ml fresh peripheral blood. Trimming shortened V by 6 bases and J by 1 base, and 25 bases separated the two germline ends. Germline CDR1 reads MNHEY; CDR2 reads SVGEGT. There are 19 residues in the CDR3. This sample was taken from a study of T cells in Graves' hyperthyroidism and ophthalmopathy. Amplified TCR beta CDR3 regions derived from RNA transcripts. The HTBI set primed first-round TCR CDR3 RT-PCR. TCRdb processed the multiplex PCR reads anew with MiXCR; each CDR3 protein has one entry. Of approximately 620,000 distinct CDR3 sequences in the sample, about 14% were seen once.

The clonotype was recovered from a woman aged 25 to 39 with Graves' hyperthyroidism that later progressed to Graves' ophthalmopathy. This chain connects TRBV6-2 or TRBV6-3 to TRBJ1-3, with TRBD1 as a possible D gene (5 bases). The specimen was blood. The CDR3: CASRTSGIYQRTSGNTIYF. For the CDR3, the DNA is TGTGCCAGCAGGACTTCAGGGATCTACCAGCGGACATCTGGAAACACCATATATTTT.